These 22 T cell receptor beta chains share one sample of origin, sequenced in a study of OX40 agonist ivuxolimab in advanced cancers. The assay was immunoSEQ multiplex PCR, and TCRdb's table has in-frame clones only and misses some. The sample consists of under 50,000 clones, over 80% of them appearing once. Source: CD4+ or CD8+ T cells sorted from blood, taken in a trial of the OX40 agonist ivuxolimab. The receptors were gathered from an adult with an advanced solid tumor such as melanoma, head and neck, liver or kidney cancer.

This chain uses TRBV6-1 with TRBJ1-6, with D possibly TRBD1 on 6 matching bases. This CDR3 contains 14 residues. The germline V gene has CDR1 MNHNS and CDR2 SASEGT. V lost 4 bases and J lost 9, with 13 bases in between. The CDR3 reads CASSGQGTLSPLHF. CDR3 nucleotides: TGTGCCAGCAGTGGGCAGGGGACCCTTTCACCCCTCCACTTT.

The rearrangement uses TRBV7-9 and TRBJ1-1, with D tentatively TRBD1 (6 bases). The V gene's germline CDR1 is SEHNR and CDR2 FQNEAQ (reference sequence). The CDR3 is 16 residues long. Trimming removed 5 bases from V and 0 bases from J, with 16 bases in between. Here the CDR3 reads CASSLAGGQLNTEAFF. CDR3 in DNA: TGTGCCAGCAGCCTGGCGGGAGGACAGTTGAACACTGAAGCTTTCTTT. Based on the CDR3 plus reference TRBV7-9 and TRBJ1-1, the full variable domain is DTGVSQNPRHKITKRGQNVTFRCDPISEHNRLYWYRQTLGQGPEFLTYFQNEAQLEKSRLLSDRFSAERPKGSFSTLEIQRTEQGDSAMYLCASSLAGGQLNTEAFFGQGTRLTVV.

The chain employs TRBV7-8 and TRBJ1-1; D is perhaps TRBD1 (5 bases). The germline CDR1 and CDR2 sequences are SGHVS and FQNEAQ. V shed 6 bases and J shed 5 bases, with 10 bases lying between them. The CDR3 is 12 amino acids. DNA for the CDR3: TGTGCCAGCAGTGTAGGGACGACTGAAGCTTTCTTT. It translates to CASSVGTTEAFF.

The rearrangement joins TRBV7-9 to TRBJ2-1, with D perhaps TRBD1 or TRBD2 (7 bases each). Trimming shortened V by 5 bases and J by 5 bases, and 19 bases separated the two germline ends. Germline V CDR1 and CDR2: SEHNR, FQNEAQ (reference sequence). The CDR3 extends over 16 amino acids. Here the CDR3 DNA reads TGTGCCAGCAGCCTTACCAGGGGGGGAGAGGACAATGAGCAGTTCTTC. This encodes CASSLTRGGEDNEQFF.

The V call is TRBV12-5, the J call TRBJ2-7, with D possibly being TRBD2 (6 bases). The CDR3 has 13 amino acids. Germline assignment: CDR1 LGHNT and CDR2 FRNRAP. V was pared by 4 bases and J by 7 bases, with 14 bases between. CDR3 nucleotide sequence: TGTGCTAGTGGTTCCGGGGGAGTCCGTGAGCAGTACTTC. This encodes CASGSGGVREQYF.

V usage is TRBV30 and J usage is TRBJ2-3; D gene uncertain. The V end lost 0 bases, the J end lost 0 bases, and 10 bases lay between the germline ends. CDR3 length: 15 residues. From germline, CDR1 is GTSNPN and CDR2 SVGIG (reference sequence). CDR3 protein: CAWSVNLGSTDTQYF. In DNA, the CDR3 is TGTGCCTGGAGTGTAAATCTCGGGAGCACAGATACGCAGTATTTT.

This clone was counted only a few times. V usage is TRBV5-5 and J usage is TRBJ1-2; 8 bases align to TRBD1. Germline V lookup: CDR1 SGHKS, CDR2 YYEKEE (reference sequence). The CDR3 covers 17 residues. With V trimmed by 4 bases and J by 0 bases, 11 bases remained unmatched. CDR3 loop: CASSVGQGLQANYGYTF. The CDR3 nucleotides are TGTGCCAGCAGCGTAGGACAGGGCTTACAAGCTAACTATGGCTACACCTTC.

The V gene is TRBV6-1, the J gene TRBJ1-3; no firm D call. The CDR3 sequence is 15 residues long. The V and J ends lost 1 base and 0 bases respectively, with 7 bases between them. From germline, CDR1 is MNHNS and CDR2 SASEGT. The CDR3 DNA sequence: TGTGCCAGCAGTGAAGGGCAGGACTCTGGAAACACCATATATTTT. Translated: CASSEGQDSGNTIYF.

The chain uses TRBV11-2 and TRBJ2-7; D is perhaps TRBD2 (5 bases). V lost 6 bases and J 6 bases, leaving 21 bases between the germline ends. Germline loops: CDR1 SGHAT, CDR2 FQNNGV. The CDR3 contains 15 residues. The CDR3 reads CASSSKSKGVGEQYF. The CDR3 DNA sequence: TGTGCCAGCAGTTCGAAGTCCAAGGGAGTGGGCGAGCAGTACTTC.

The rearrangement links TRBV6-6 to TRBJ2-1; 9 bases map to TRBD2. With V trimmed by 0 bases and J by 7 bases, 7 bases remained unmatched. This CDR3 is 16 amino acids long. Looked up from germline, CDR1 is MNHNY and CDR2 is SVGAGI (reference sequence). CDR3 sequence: CASSYSGAGGQNEQFF. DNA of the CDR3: TGTGCCAGCAGTTACTCGGGGGCGGGAGGGCAAAATGAGCAGTTCTTC.

The CDR3 protein is CASSVDVTRANEQFF. The CDR3 DNA reads TGTGCCAGCAGCGTAGACGTGACTCGGGCCAATGAGCAGTTCTTC. V and J are TRBV9 and TRBJ2-1; D call uncertain. Germline CDR1 SGDLS, CDR2 YYNGEE. Trimming left V 0 bases short and J 6 bases short, with 13 bases between. This CDR3 contains 15 residues.

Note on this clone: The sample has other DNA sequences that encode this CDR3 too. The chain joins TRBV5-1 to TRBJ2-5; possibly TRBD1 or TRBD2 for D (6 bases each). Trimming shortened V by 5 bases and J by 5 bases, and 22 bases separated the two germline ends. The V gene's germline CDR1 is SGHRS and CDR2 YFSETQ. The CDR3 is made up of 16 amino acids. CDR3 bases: TGCGCCAGCAGGTCTACCGGGGGCGGGCCGGGGGAGACCCAGTACTTC. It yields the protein CASRSTGGGPGETQYF.

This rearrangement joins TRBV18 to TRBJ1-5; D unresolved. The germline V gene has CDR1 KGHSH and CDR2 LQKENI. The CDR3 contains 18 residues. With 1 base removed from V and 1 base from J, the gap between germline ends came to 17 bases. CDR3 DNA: TGTGCCAGCTCACCACGTCGCGGAGGACGAGAAAGCAATCAGCCCCAGCATTTT. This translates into CASSPRRGGRESNQPQHF.

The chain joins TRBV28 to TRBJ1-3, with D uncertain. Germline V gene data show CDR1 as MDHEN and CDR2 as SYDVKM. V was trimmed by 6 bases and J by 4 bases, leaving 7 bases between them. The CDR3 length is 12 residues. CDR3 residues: CASRPEGNTIYF. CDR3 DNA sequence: TGTGCCAGCAGGCCGGAGGGAAACACCATATATTTT.

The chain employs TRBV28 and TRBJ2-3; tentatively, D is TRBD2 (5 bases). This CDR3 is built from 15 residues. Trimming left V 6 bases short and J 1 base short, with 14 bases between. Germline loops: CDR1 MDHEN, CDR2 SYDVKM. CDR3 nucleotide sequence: TGTGCCAGCAGGGGAGTTAGACAAGGCACAGATACGCAGTATTTT. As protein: CASRGVRQGTDTQYF.

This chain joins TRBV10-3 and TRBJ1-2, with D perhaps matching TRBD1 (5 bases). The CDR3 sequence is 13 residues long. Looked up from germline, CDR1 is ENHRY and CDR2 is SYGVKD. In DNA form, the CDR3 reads TGTGCAATCGGGAGGACACCAGAAAATGGCTACACCTTC. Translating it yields CAIGRTPENGYTF.

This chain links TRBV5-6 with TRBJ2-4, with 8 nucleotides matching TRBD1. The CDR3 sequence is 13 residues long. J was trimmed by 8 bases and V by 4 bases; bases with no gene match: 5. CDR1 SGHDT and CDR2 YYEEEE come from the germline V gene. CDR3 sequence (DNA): TGTGCCAGCAGCCCGACAGGGGCTTACATTCAGTACTTC. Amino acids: CASSPTGAYIQYF.

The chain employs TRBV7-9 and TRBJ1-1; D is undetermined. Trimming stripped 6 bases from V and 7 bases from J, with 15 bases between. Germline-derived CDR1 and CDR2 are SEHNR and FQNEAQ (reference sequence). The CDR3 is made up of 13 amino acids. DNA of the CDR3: TGTGCCAGCAGTGACAATCCGGGATTTGAAGCTTTCTTT. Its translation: CASSDNPGFEAFF. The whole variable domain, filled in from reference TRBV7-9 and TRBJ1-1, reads DTGVSQNPRHKITKRGQNVTFRCDPISEHNRLYWYRQTLGQGPEFLTYFQNEAQLEKSRLLSDRFSAERPKGSFSTLEIQRTEQGDSAMYLCASSDNPGFEAFFGQGTRLTVV.

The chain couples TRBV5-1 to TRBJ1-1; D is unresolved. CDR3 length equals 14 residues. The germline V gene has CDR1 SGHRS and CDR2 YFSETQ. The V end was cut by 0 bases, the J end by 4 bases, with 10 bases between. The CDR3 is CASSLDWASTEAFF. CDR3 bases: TGCGCCAGCAGCTTGGACTGGGCGAGCACTGAAGCTTTCTTT. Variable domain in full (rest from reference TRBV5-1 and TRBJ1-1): KAGVTQTPRYLIKTRGQQVTLSCSPISGHRSVSWYQQTPGQGLQFLFEYFSETQRNKGNFPGRFSGRQFSNSRSEMNVSTLELGDSALYLCASSLDWASTEAFFGQGTRLTVV.

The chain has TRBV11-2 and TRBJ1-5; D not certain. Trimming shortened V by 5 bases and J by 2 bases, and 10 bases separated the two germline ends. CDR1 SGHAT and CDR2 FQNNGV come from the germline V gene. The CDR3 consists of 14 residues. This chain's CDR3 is CASSLQPGNQPQHF. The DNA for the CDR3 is TGTGCCAGCAGCCTCCAGCCGGGCAATCAGCCCCAGCATTTT.

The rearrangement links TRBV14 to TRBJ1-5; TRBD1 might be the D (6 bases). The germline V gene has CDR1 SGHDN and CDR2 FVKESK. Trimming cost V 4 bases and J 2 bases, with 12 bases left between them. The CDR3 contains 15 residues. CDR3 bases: TGTGCCAGCAGCCCATCCCGACAGGGCAATCAGCCCCAGCATTTT. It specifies CASSPSRQGNQPQHF.

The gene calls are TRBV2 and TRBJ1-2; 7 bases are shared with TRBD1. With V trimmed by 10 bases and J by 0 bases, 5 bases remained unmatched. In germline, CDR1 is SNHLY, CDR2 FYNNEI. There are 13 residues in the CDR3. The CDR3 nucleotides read TGTGCCACAGCCGGGACAGCTAACTATGGCTACACCTTC. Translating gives CATAGTANYGYTF.